This T cell receptor (beta chain) was identified in a study of breast tumors, draining lymph nodes, adjacent tissues (dated by TCRdb to between 2015 and 2016). Broadly, across the study: Breast cancer patients provided tumor, adjacent nontumor tissue and axillary lymph nodes, and the study compared the TCR beta repertoires across these three sources. In human breast cancer, the study set out to evaluate how tumor, surrounding tissue and draining lymph node repertoires relate to one another and whether T cells may move between these sites.

Reads for this sample came from an Illumina HiSeq 2000. Multiplex PCR amplification was used to build the TCR beta chain libraries. The amplified TCR beta chain products were analyzed by high-throughput sequencing. TCRdb trimmed the raw reads at Q25, called clones with MiXCR and kept productive beta chains. Duplicate CDR3 protein sequences are folded into a single record with the most common DNA and genes. The table for this sample lists some 200,000 distinct CDR3 sequences; approximately 30% of them were counted only once. The ten largest clones take up about 4.5% of the sample. Findings and caveats that apply to the study as a whole: Tumor T-cell repertoires showed less diversity than lymph node repertoires and more diversity than nontumor tissue repertoires, and tumor T-cell repertoires showed preferential V and J gene usage. Tumor and nontumor tissue repertoires were significantly more similar in luminal-like than in basal-like breast cancer. The data were judged consistent with most tumor T cells deriving from the lymph node and then expanding within tumor tissue. The study presented the conclusion that tumor T cells originate in lymph nodes as consistent with a hypothesis, not as something directly demonstrated.

The junction shows trimming of 3 bases on V and 4 bases on J, plus 22 bases between the germline ends. The CDR1 and CDR2 encoded by the germline V gene are SQVTM and ANQGSEA. From the cysteine through the phenylalanine, the CDR3 covers 17 amino acids. Solely the CDR3 DNA is kept, with 51 bases framed from the first base. The lymph node samples were taken from the axillary draining lymph nodes of breast cancer patients. This clonotype was counted ten times or more. This clone's antigen is unknown. Base quality data are lacking; no much larger clone is found one base away. This receptor chain uses TRBV29-1 and TRBJ2-1, with the D call perhaps TRBD1 or TRBD2, each one matching 5 bases. What was sequenced was axillary lymph node tissue. The sequence came from a female donor with breast cancer. Some clones in this sample may be carry-over from other donors' samples. This receptor has the CDR3 CSVDWGIDTTPYNEQFF. The sequenced DNA: TGCAGCGTTGATTGGGGGATCGACACAACCCCGTACAATGAGCAGTTCTTC.